These 17 T cell receptor beta chains came from one sample sequenced in a study of cytomegalovirus exposure and HLA in healthy donors. 60 Vbeta and 13 Jbeta primers were used in PCR. Assay used: immunoSEQ multiplex PCR; TCRdb lists only in-frame clones, some missing. The table has 150,000 to 200,000 clones, roughly 79% seen once. The sequenced sample consisted of PBMCs. The receptor source for this set is a woman aged 50 to 65 in good health and CMV-seropositive.

The chain carries TRBV7-9 and TRBJ1-4, with a weak D call TRBD1 (6 bases). Germline V CDR1 and CDR2: SEHNR, FQNEAQ (reference sequence). V dropped 5 bases and J dropped 5 bases, with 18 bases sitting between them. The CDR3 is 16 residues long. The CDR3 spells CASSPLRGRGNEKLFF. The CDR3 region has the DNA TGTGCCAGCAGCCCTTTGAGGGGCAGGGGCAATGAAAAACTGTTTTTT.

V is TRBV7-6 and J is TRBJ1-2; D is unresolved. The CDR3 runs to 15 residues. With 2 bases removed from V and 4 bases from J, the gap between germline ends came to 14 bases. Germline assignment: CDR1 SGHVS and CDR2 FNYEAQ. The CDR3 reads CASSLNRDGGYGYTF. The DNA for the CDR3 is TGTGCCAGCAGCTTAAATCGGGATGGTGGCTATGGCTACACCTTC.

The J gene is TRBJ1-6, the V gene TRBV30, with unresolved D. Looked up from germline, CDR1 is GTSNPN and CDR2 is SVGIG (reference sequence). The V end lost 0 bases, the J end lost 8 bases, and 8 bases lay between the germline ends. The CDR3 is made up of 13 amino acids. CDR3 loop: CAWSVELDSPLHF. As DNA, the CDR3 is TGTGCCTGGAGTGTAGAGCTAGATTCACCCCTCCACTTT.

This CDR3 is CASSSGQGVEKLFF. DNA of the CDR3: TGTGCCAGCAGCTCGGGACAGGGGGTTGAAAAACTGTTTTTT. The rearrangement uses TRBV7-2 and TRBJ1-4; TRBD1 agrees at 11 bases. CDR1 is SGHTA, CDR2 FQGNSA, per germline. V lost 4 bases, J lost 7 bases, and 2 bases stayed unmatched. This CDR3 region has 14 residues.

The V gene is TRBV9, the J gene TRBJ2-1; maybe TRBD1 (5 bases). Per the germline V gene, CDR1 is SGDLS and CDR2 is YYNGEE. The ends were cut back, 0 bases at V and 5 bases at J, with 12 bases in the middle. This CDR3 contains 15 residues. The CDR3 here is CASSVGAGRNNEQFF. As DNA, the CDR3 is TGTGCCAGCAGCGTAGGGGCAGGGCGCAACAATGAGCAGTTCTTC.

The chain has TRBV30 and TRBJ2-7; 8 bases match TRBD1. Per germline, CDR1 GTSNPN and CDR2 SVGIG (reference sequence). This CDR3 comprises 12 residues. The ends lost 5 bases at V and 4 bases at J; junction bases unmatched: 4. The chain's CDR3 is CAWQGARYEQYF. CDR3 in DNA: TGTGCCTGGCAGGGGGCGCGTTACGAGCAGTACTTC.

CDR3 DNA sequence: TGTGCCAGCAGCCTTAGAGGACAGGGTGGGGGGCAAGAGACCCAGTACTTC. Residues: CASSLRGQGGGQETQYF. V is TRBV11-2 and J is TRBJ2-5; 8 nucleotides line up with TRBD1. The CDR3 extends over 17 amino acids. V was clipped by 5 bases and J by 2 bases; unmatched bases: 13. Germline V CDR1 and CDR2: SGHAT, FQNNGV.

The gene calls are TRBV9 and TRBJ1-1; maybe TRBD1 (5 bases). The germline CDR1 and CDR2 sequences are SGDLS and YYNGEE. V was shortened by 2 bases and J by 3 bases, with 8 bases between the two germline ends. CDR3 length equals 13 residues. The CDR3 region has the DNA TGTGCCAGCAGCGTGGCAGGGTACACTGAAGCTTTCTTT. Its protein product is CASSVAGYTEAFF.

V and J are TRBV4-3 and TRBJ1-1; tentatively, D is TRBD1 (5 bases). V lost 4 bases, J lost 5 bases, and 17 bases lay in between. The CDR3 loop spans 15 amino acids. Germline CDR1 LGHNA, CDR2 YSLEER. The CDR3 DNA reads as TGCGCCAGCAGCCGACGAGGAGGGGCGAGGACTGAAGCTTTCTTT. Protein: CASSRRGGARTEAFF.

The CDR3 bases are TGTGCCTGGAGTACCCTCCCCGGGGGTAATGAAAAACTGTTTTTT. Translating gives CAWSTLPGGNEKLFF. The chain has TRBV30 and TRBJ1-4; weak D call: TRBD1 (5 bases). The germline CDR1 and CDR2 sequences are GTSNPN and SVGIG (reference sequence). Trimming removed 2 bases from V and 4 bases from J, with 14 bases in between. The CDR3 loop spans 15 amino acids.

V gene TRBV6-5 combines with J gene TRBJ1-4; D ambiguous. This CDR3 spans 16 amino acids. Trimming removed 0 bases at V and 7 bases at J, with 15 bases between. CDR1 is MNHEY, CDR2 SVGAGI, per germline. The CDR3 here is CASSYSNGVSGEKLFF. CDR3 nucleotide sequence: TGTGCCAGCAGTTACTCGAACGGGGTCTCAGGTGAAAAACTGTTTTTT.

DNA for the CDR3: TGTGCCAGCCAAGTCAGGGCAACTAATGAAAAACTGTTTTTT. This encodes CASQVRATNEKLFF. The V and J genes are TRBV2 and TRBJ1-4; the D gene is possibly TRBD1 (5 bases). V lost 8 bases to trimming and J lost 0 bases, with 10 bases between them. There are 14 residues in the CDR3. Per the germline V gene, CDR1 is SNHLY and CDR2 is FYNNEI.

This rearrangement joins TRBV29-1 to TRBJ2-3; 9 bases map to TRBD2. This CDR3 region has 13 residues. Germline CDR1 and CDR2: SQVTM and ANQGSEA. The V and J ends lost 4 bases and 2 bases, in that order; junction bases with no gene match: 1. The CDR3 reads CSVASGTTDTQYF. CDR3 sequence (DNA): TGCAGCGTTGCTAGCGGGACCACAGATACGCAGTATTTT.

The gene calls are TRBV28 and TRBJ2-2; TRBD2 aligns across 8 bases. Losses at the gene ends were 7 bases for V and 5 bases for J; bases not matched to a gene: 3. The CDR3 spans 13 residues. Per the germline V gene, CDR1 is MDHEN and CDR2 is SYDVKM. The CDR3 here is CASKAGVTGELFF. DNA for the CDR3: TGTGCCAGCAAAGCGGGAGTTACCGGGGAGCTGTTTTTT.

The chain couples TRBV19 to TRBJ2-3, with 8 bases matching TRBD2. J lost 5 bases, V lost 9 bases, and 16 bases had no gene match. Germline V lookup: CDR1 LNHDA, CDR2 SQIVND (reference sequence). The CDR3 extends over 16 amino acids. CDR3 nucleotides: TGTGCCAGCAGCACCGAGGGGGGCGGGGGGCAAGATACGCAGTATTTT. This gives the protein CASSTEGGGGQDTQYF.

The CDR3 here is CASSPAGGNEKLFF. In nucleotides, the CDR3 is TGTGCCAGCTCACCTGCTGGCGGGAATGAAAAACTGTTTTTT. The chain joins TRBV18 to TRBJ1-4, with D uncertain. The germline gives CDR1 KGHSH, CDR2 LQKENI. The CDR3 spans 14 residues. Trimming left V 3 bases short and J 5 bases short, with 10 bases between.

The chain carries TRBV6-5 and TRBJ2-5; 7 bases fit TRBD1. After removal of 2 bases from V and 5 bases from J, the junction contained 11 bases not matched to a gene. CDR1 and CDR2 from the germline V gene are MNHEY and SVGAGI. The CDR3 has 16 amino acids. CDR3 nucleotides: TGTGCCAGCAGTTACCGACAGGGTGGGGCCGCGGAGACCCAGTACTTC. Protein: CASSYRQGGAAETQYF.